This T cell receptor beta chain was recorded in a study of tumor and adjacent non-tumor tissue in lung cancer. Broader study findings: Compared with tumor, normal lung showed significantly lower TCR diversity. Tumor TCR diversity, when higher, was linked to shorter survival.

As concerns this clonotype: The antigen is unknown.

This sample's RNA came from whole unsorted tissue. Donors were chemotherapy-naive, newly diagnosed lung cancer surgical patients in China, August–late 2014. TCRbeta libraries were built with three rounds of nested PCR, modified from ARM-PCR. Using its own MiXCR run on the multiplex PCR reads, TCRdb lists one record per CDR3 protein. Among tens of thousands of distinct CDR3 sequences listed, around 65% were seen once. This receptor was obtained from a woman aged 65 to 85 with non-small cell lung cancer. Material: lung tumor tissue.

CDR3 nucleotides: TGTGCCAGCAGCATGGGGATTAGCGGCACCGGGGAGCTGTTTTTT. Encoded protein: CASSMGISGTGELFF. V gene TRBV5-8 combines with J gene TRBJ2-2, with a tentative D call TRBD2 (6 bases). The V gene's germline CDR1 is SGHTS and CDR2 YDEGEE. The germline V and J ends were trimmed by 4 bases and 4 bases, with 14 bases remaining between them. The CDR3 runs to 15 residues.